Sequencing of this T cell receptor (beta chain) was carried out in a study of blood T cells in healthy people across ages. Regarding the study as a whole: A roughly linear age-dependent decrease characterized TCR beta diversity per million T cells. There was a strong correlation between TCR beta diversity and naive T cell percentage. Fewer expanded clones and more diversity marked long-lived versus aged donors.

J gave up 8 bases and V 5 bases, and 23 bases lay outside the gene matches. This CDR3 has 19 residues. From germline, CDR1 is SGHTA and CDR2 FQGNSA. Primed by a sample-barcoded 5' primer and a J-beta primer mix, a second PCR proceeded for about 6 to 11 cycles. TCRdb itself ran the 5' RACE reads through MiXCR, one entry per CDR3 protein. This sample has about 680,000 distinct CDR3 sequences, with 49% found just once. A single count supports this clonotype. The target antigen is unknown. Sample: blood. This sequence joins TRBV7-2 and TRBJ1-2, with 10 bases lining up with TRBD1. This receptor was taken from a woman aged 60-70 years in good health. For the CDR3, the DNA is TGTGCCAGCAGCCCAATCACCACCCTATCAACGACAGGGGGCGGAGGCTACACCTTC. It codes for CASSPITTLSTTGGGGYTF.